These 17 T cell receptor beta chains share one sample of origin, sequenced in a study of shared clonotypes between healthy human individuals. Some clones are missing from TCRdb's copy, which holds only in-frame ones; the method was immunoSEQ multiplex PCR. The sample carries about 1 million clones, about 80% recorded once. The sequenced sample consisted of memory CD4+ T cells sorted from blood. The subset: CD45RA-negative fraction. The receptors stem from a man between 18 and 29 years old in good health.

The chain carries TRBV4-3 and TRBJ2-5; TRBD2 matches 11 bases. The V gene end was trimmed by 0 bases and the J gene end by 7 bases; junction bases not matched to a gene: 7. The CDR3 has 16 amino acids. Germline V gene lookup returns CDR1 LGHNA and CDR2 YSLEER. The CDR3 reads CASSQDGTSGSGTQYF. The CDR3 DNA sequence: TGCGCCAGCAGCCAAGACGGGACTAGCGGCTCCGGGACCCAGTACTTC.

This clone was found once. This rearrangement joins TRBV14 to TRBJ1-6; D gene unclear. V lost 5 bases and J lost 7, with 9 bases in between. The CDR3 sequence is 13 residues long. Germline V CDR1 and CDR2: SGHDN, FVKESK. CDR3 bases: TGTGCCAGCAGCTTGGGGTTGAATTCACCCCTCCACTTT. Amino acids: CASSLGLNSPLHF.

The V call is TRBV18, the J call TRBJ2-5; D is ambiguous. The CDR3 is 14 residues long. Germline assignment: CDR1 KGHSH and CDR2 LQKENI. V was shortened by 2 bases and J by 1 base, with 8 bases between the two germline ends. The CDR3 coding sequence is TGTGCCAGCTCACCAGATAATGGCCAAGAGACCCAGTACTTC. Its protein is CASSPDNGQETQYF.

V usage is TRBV18 and J usage is TRBJ2-3; a possible D gene is TRBD2 (6 bases). The germline V gene has CDR1 KGHSH and CDR2 LQKENI. V was trimmed by 3 bases and J by 1 base, leaving 11 bases between them. The CDR3 extends over 15 amino acids. This CDR3 reads CASSPQASGTDTQYF. The CDR3 region has the DNA TGTGCCAGCTCACCCCAGGCTAGCGGCACAGATACGCAGTATTTT.

This clone was recorded many times. This rearrangement joins TRBV4-1 to TRBJ2-5; the D is unclear. Deletions cut 1 base from V and 4 bases from J, with 16 bases between. The CDR3 is 16 amino acids. Germline CDR1 reads MGHRA; CDR2 reads YSYEKL. The CDR3 here is CASSQAERGLGETQYF. CDR3 bases: TGCGCCAGCAGCCAAGCTGAGCGTGGTTTGGGAGAGACCCAGTACTTC.

This rearrangement joins TRBV7-2 to TRBJ2-5; D may match TRBD1 or TRBD2 (6 bases each). CDR1 is SGHTA and CDR2 is FQGNSA in the germline V gene. Trimming left V 5 bases short and J 5 bases short, with 15 bases between. This CDR3 region has 14 residues. The CDR3 protein is CASSLEGGVETQYF. As DNA, the CDR3 is TGTGCCAGCAGCCTCGAGGGGGGCGTGGAGACCCAGTACTTC.

The genes are TRBV7-8 and TRBJ1-5; D not resolved. CDR3 length: 15 amino acids. Germline V gene lookup returns CDR1 SGHVS and CDR2 FQNEAQ. With 1 base removed from V and 4 bases from J, the gap between germline ends came to 11 bases. The CDR3 spells CASSLVEGGNQPQHF. CDR3 DNA sequence: TGTGCCAGCAGCTTAGTGGAAGGCGGTAATCAGCCCCAGCATTTT.

The CDR3 spells CASSDSAPNIQYF. The CDR3 bases are TGTGCCAGCAGTGACAGCGCACCAAACATTCAGTACTTC. The chain couples TRBV2 to TRBJ2-4, with no clear D. The CDR3 contains 13 residues. Germline V gene data show CDR1 as SNHLY and CDR2 as FYNNEI. The V end lost 3 bases, the J end lost 6 bases, and 9 bases lay between the germline ends.

This clone showed up just a few times. The genes are TRBV5-1 and TRBJ2-3, with a tentative D call TRBD2 (5 bases). V lost 4 bases to trimming and J lost 1 base, with 13 bases between them. CDR3 size: 15 residues. The germline V gene encodes CDR1 SGHRS and CDR2 YFSETQ. CDR3 bases: TGCGCCAGCAGCAATTCGGCTAGCCGCACAGATACGCAGTATTTT. Protein: CASSNSASRTDTQYF.

This clone has a handful of counts. This chain uses TRBV7-9 with TRBJ1-5; D not certain. The CDR3 spans 13 residues. V lost 5 bases and J 0 bases, leaving 5 bases between the germline ends. CDR1 and CDR2 (germline): SEHNR, FQNEAQ (reference sequence). In DNA form, the CDR3 reads TGTGCCAGCAGCCCATATAGCAATCAGCCCCAGCATTTT. This codes for CASSPYSNQPQHF.

The chain combines TRBV30 with TRBJ1-3, with D unclear. The V end was cut by 0 bases, the J end by 0 bases, with 12 bases between. The CDR3 length is 16 residues. The germline CDR1 and CDR2 sequences are GTSNPN and SVGIG (reference sequence). The CDR3 loop reads CAWSVLKDFSGNTIYF. Written as DNA, the CDR3 is TGTGCCTGGAGTGTACTAAAGGACTTCTCTGGAAACACCATATATTTT.

This chain connects TRBV7-2 to TRBJ2-1, with D unclear. CDR3 size: 13 residues. Germline CDR1 SGHTA, CDR2 FQGNSA. V dropped 1 base and J dropped 10 bases, with 11 bases sitting between them. The CDR3 coding sequence is TGTGCCAGCAGCTTAGGGCCTCAAGCGGAGCAGTTCTTC. It yields the protein CASSLGPQAEQFF.

The chain employs TRBV4-1 and TRBJ2-1, with D tentatively TRBD2 (5 bases). Germline-derived CDR1 and CDR2 are MGHRA and YSYEKL. Trimming cost V 1 base and J 8 bases, with 21 bases left between them. This CDR3 is 17 amino acids long. DNA of the CDR3: TGCGCCAGCAGCCAAGGGAGACTACTAGAGAGGAGAGATGAGCAGTTCTTC. Translated, it gives CASSQGRLLERRDEQFF.

The rearrangement links TRBV6-6 to TRBJ1-3; 7 nucleotides agree with TRBD1. This CDR3 is 15 amino acids long. The germline gives CDR1 MNHNY, CDR2 SVGAGI (reference sequence). The V gene end was trimmed by 5 bases and the J gene end by 1 base; junction bases not matched to a gene: 5. The DNA for the CDR3 is TGTGCCAGCAGTGCGGCAGGGGGATCTGGAAACACCATATATTTT. Its protein is CASSAAGGSGNTIYF.

This clone was seen only once. The chain links TRBV28 to TRBJ2-7; 10 bases fit TRBD1. CDR1 MDHEN and CDR2 SYDVKM come from the germline V gene. J lost 4 bases, V lost 7 bases, and 10 bases had no gene match. The CDR3 runs 15 residues. The CDR3 nucleotides read TGTGCCAGCAATATACCGGGACAGGGGCTTTACGAGCAGTACTTC. Encoded protein: CASNIPGQGLYEQYF.

This clone was seen at least ten times. The J gene is TRBJ2-2, the V gene TRBV10-3; 7 bases align to TRBD1. The CDR3 length is 14 residues. Germline loops: CDR1 ENHRY, CDR2 SYGVKD. Germline trimming cut 6 bases from V and 2 bases from J; bases unmatched to any gene: 3. Written as DNA, the CDR3 is TGTGCCATCAGAGACAGGGCCAACACCGGGGAGCTGTTTTTT. This translates into CAIRDRANTGELFF.

V usage is TRBV29-1 and J usage is TRBJ2-3; 7 nucleotides align to TRBD2. The CDR3 loop spans 13 amino acids. Germline lookup yields CDR1 SQVTM and CDR2 ANQGSEA. Unmatched junction bases numbered 8, after V lost 6 bases and J lost 5 bases. The CDR3 DNA is TGCAGCGTCCTACCCTTAGCGGGAGATACGCAGTATTTT. This translates into CSVLPLAGDTQYF.